This T cell receptor beta chain is drawn from a study of CD8 T cells in ankylosing spondylitis. TCRdb re-called the 5' RACE reads through MiXCR, storing one row per CDR3 protein. The top ten clones hold about a sixth of a sample with some 38,000 distinct CDR3 sequences, 10% of them seen once. This CDR3 region has 14 residues. V lost 4 bases and J 4 bases, leaving 11 bases between the germline ends. This clonotype was counted a few times. The source material was blood, either unsorted or a sorted T cell fraction (not recorded which). The receptor comes from a male donor with ankylosing spondylitis or in good health (not recorded which). The gene calls are TRBV12-3 or TRBV12-4 and TRBJ1-5; possible D gene TRBD1, 6 bases. CDR3 sequence: CASSSSRGNQPQHF. The CDR3, as DNA: TGTGCCAGCAGTTCCTCCAGGGGTAATCAGCCCCAGCATTTT.